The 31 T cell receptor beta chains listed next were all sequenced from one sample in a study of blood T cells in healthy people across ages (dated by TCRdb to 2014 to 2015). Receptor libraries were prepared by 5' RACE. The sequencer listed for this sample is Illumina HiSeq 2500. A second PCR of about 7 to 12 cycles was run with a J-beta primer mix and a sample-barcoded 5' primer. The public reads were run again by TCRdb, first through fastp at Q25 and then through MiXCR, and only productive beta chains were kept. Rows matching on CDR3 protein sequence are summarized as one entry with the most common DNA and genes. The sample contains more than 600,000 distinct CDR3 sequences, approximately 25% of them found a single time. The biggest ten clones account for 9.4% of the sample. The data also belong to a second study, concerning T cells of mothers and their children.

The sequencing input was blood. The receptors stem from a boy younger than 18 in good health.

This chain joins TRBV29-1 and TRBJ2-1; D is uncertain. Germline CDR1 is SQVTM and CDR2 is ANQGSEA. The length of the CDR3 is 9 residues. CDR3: CRPGNEQFF. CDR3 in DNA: TGCAGGCCCGGCAATGAGCAGTTCTTC.

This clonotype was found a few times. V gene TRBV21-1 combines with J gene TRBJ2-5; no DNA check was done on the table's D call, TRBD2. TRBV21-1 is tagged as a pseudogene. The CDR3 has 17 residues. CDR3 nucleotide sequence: TGTGCCAGCAGCAAAGACGCGACTAGCGGGGCGGTTACGACCCAGTACTTC. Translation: CASSKDATSGAVTTQYF.

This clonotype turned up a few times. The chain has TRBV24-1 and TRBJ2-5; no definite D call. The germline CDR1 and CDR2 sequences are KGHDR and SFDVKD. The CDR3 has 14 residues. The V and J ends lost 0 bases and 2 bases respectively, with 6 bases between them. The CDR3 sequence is CATSDLTDQETQYF. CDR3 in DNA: TGTGCCACCAGTGATTTGACAGATCAAGAGACCCAGTACTTC.

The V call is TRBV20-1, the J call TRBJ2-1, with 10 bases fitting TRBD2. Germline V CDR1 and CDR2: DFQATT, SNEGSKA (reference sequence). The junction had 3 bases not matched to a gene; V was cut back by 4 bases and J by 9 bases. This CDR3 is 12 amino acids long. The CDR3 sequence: CSATSGSGEQFF. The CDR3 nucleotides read TGCAGTGCTACTAGCGGGAGTGGTGAGCAGTTCTTC.

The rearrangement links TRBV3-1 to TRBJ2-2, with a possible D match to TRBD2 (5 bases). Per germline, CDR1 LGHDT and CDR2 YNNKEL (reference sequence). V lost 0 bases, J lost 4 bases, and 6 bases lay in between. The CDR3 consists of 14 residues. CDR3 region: CASSQDEGTGELFF. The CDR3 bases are TGTGCCAGCAGCCAAGACGAGGGCACCGGGGAGCTGTTTTTT.

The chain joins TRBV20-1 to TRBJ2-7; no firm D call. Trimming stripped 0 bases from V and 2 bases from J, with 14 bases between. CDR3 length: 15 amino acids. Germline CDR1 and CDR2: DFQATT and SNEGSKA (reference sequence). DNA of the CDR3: TGCAGTGCTAGAGATCACTTAATCCCCCCCTACGAGCAGTACTTC. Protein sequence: CSARDHLIPPYEQYF.

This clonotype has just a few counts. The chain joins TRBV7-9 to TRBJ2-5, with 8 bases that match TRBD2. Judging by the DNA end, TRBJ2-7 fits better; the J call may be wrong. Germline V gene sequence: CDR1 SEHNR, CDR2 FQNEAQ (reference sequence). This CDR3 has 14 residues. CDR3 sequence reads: CASSLGSGNTEQYF. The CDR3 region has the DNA TGTGCCAGCAGCTTAGGTAGCGGGAATACCGAGCAGTACTTC.

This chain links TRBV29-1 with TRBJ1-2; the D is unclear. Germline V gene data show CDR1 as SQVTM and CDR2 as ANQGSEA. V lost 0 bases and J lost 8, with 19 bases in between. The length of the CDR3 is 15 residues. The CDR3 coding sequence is TGCAGCGTTGAAGATCCTCCTGGCGGAGGCTACGGCTACACCTTC. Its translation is CSVEDPPGGGYGYTF.

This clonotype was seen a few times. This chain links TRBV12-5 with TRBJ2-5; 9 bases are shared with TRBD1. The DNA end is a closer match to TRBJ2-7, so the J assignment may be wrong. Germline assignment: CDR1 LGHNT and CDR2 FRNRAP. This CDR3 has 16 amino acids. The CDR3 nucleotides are TGTGCTAGTGGTTTTACCACCGGGACAGGGACCCACGAGCAGTACTTC. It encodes CASGFTTGTGTHEQYF.

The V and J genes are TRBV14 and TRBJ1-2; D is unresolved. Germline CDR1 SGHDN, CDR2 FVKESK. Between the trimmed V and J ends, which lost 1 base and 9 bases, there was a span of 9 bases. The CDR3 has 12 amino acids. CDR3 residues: CASSQGPGSYTF. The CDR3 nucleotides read TGTGCCAGCAGCCAAGGGCCGGGAAGCTACACCTTC.

The CDR3 DNA reads TGTGCCAGCAGCTTAAGCGCCCCGAGGCTTGGACTAGCGGTGGCCTACGAGCAGTACTTC. Encoded protein: CASSLSAPRLGLAVAYEQYF. This rearrangement joins TRBV7-2 to TRBJ2-5; 10 nucleotides align to TRBD2. The J call is uncertain, as TRBJ2-7 better fits the DNA end. This CDR3 contains 20 residues. Looked up from germline, CDR1 is SGHTA and CDR2 is FQGNSA.

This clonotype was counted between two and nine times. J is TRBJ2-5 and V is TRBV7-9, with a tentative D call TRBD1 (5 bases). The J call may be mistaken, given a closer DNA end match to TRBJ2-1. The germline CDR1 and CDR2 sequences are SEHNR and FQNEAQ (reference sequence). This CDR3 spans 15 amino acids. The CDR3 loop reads CASSLQGISGNEQFF. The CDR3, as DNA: TGTGCCAGCAGCTTACAGGGAATATCAGGCAATGAGCAGTTCTTC.

The CDR3 nucleotides are TGCAGCGTGGGACAGGGTGCGGCAGATACGCAGTATTTT. This sequence encodes CSVGQGAADTQYF. V is TRBV29-1 and J is TRBJ2-3, with TRBD1 matching 9 bases. The germline CDR1 and CDR2 sequences are SQVTM and ANQGSEA. V was clipped by 6 bases and J by 4 bases; unmatched bases: 5. The CDR3 is 13 amino acids.

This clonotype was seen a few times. CDR3 DNA sequence: TGTGCCAGCAGCGAGGACTTATCCTACGAGCAGTACTTC. It encodes CASSEDLSYEQYF. This chain uses TRBV9 with TRBJ2-5; D might be TRBD2 (5 bases). The closer fit of TRBJ2-7 to the DNA end suggests the J call may be wrong. The CDR3 extends over 13 amino acids. Germline V lookup: CDR1 SGDLS, CDR2 YYNGEE.

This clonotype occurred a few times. The CDR3 spells CSASGLAGVGDTQYF. The CDR3 bases are TGCAGTGCTAGTGGTCTAGCGGGGGTGGGCGATACGCAGTATTTT. V gene TRBV20-1 combines with J gene TRBJ2-3; TRBD2 matches at 10 bases. Germline assignment: CDR1 DFQATT and CDR2 SNEGSKA (reference sequence). J was trimmed by 6 bases and V by 3 bases; bases with no gene match: 9. This CDR3 is built from 15 residues.

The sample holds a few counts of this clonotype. The CDR3 DNA is TGTGCCAGCAGCGGCCCGGGACAGTCCGGATTGGAGCCCCAGCATTTT. Translating gives CASSGPGQSGLEPQHF. The V call is TRBV7-2, the J call TRBJ1-5, with 7 bases that match TRBD1. Germline CDR1 and CDR2: SGHTA and FQGNSA. The CDR3 extends over 16 amino acids. V shed 5 bases, J shed 8 bases, and the junction held 15 bases outside the gene matches.

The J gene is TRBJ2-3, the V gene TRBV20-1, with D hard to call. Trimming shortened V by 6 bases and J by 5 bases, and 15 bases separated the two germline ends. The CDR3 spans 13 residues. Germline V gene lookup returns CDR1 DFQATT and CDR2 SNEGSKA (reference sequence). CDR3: CSAHESSGDTQYF. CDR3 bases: TGCAGTGCCCACGAATCTTCAGGAGATACGCAGTATTTT.

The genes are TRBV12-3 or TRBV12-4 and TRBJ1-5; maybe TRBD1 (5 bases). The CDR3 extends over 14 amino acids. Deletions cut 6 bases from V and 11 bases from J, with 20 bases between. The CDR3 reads CASSPGLQQGAQHF. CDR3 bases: TGTGCCAGCAGCCCGGGTCTGCAACAAGGGGCCCAGCATTTT.

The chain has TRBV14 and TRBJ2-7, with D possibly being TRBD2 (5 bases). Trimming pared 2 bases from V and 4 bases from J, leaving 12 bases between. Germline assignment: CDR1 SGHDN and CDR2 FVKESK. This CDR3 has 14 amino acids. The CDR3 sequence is CASSQTPGIYEQYF. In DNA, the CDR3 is TGTGCCAGCAGCCAAACCCCGGGAATTTACGAGCAGTACTTC.

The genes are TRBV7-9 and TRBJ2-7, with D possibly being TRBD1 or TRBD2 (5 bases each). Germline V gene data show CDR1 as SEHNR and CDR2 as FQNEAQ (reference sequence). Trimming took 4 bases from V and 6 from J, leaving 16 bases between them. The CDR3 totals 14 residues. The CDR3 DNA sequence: TGTGCCAGCAGCTCGCAGGGTATGGACTCCGAGCAGTACTTC. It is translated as CASSSQGMDSEQYF.

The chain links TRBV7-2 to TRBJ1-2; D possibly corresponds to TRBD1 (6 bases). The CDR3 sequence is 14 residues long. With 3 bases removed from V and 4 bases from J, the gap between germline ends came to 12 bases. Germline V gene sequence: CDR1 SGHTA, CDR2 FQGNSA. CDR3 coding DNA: TGTGCCAGCAGCTTGGACAGATTACTCTATGGCTACACCTTC. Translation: CASSLDRLLYGYTF.

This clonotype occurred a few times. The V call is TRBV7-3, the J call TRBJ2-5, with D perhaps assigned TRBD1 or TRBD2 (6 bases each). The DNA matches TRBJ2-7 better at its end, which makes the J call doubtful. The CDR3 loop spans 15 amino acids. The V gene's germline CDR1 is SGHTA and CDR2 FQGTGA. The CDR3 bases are TGTGCCAGCAGCCCACAGGGCGGGACTTACTACGAGCAGTACTTC. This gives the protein CASSPQGGTYYEQYF.

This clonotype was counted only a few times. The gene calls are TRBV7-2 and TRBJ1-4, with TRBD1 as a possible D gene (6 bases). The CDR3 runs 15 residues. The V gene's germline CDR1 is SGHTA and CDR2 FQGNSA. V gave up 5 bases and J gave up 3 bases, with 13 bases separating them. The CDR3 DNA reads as TGTGCCAGCAGCCTGACAGGTTACGCTAATGAAAAACTGTTTTTT. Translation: CASSLTGYANEKLFF.

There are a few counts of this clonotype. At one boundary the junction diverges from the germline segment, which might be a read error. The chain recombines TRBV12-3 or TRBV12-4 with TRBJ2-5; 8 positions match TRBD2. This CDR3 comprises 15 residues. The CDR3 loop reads CAGSPYSGIQETQYF. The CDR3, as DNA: TGTGCCGGCAGTCCATATAGCGGGATACAAGAGACCCAGTACTTC.

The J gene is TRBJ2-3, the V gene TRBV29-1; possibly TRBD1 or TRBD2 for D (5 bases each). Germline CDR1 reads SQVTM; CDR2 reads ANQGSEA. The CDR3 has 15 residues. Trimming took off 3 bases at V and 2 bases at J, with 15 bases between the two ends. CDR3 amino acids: CSVEPDWGITDTQYF. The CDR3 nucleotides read TGCAGCGTTGAGCCCGATTGGGGGATCACAGATACGCAGTATTTT.

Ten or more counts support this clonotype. The CDR3 DNA sequence: TGTGCCAGCAGCGTAACAGGGTACAATGAGCAGTTCTTC. It encodes CASSVTGYNEQFF. The V call is TRBV7-9, the J call TRBJ2-1; maybe TRBD1 (6 bases). Germline V CDR1 and CDR2: SEHNR, FQNEAQ (reference sequence). The CDR3 runs 13 residues. V was clipped by 5 bases and J by 4 bases, with 9 bases between them.

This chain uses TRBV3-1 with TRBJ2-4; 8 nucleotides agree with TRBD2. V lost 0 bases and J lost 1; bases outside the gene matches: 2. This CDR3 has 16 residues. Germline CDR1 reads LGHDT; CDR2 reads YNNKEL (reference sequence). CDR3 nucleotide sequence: TGTGCCAGCAGCCAAGAGCGCGGGAGGGCCAAAAACATTCAGTACTTC. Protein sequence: CASSQERGRAKNIQYF. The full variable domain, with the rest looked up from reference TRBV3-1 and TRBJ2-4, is DTAVSQTPKYLVTQMGNDKSIKCEQNLGHDTMYWYKQDSKKFLKIMFSYNNKELIINETVPNRFSPKSPDKAHLNLHINSLELGDSAVYFCASSQERGRAKNIQYFGAGTRLSVL.

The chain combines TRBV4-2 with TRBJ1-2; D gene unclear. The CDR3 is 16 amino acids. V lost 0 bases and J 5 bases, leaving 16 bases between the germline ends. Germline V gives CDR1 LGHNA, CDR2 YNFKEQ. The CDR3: CASSQDQPWVDYGYTF. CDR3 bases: TGTGCCAGCAGCCAAGATCAGCCGTGGGTGGATTATGGCTACACCTTC.

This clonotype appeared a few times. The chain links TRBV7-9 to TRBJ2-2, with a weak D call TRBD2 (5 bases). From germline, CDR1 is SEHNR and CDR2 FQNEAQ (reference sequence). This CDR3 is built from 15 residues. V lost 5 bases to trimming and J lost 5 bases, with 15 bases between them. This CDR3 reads CASSRTGEPTGELFF. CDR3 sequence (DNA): TGTGCCAGCAGCCGGACTGGAGAGCCGACCGGGGAGCTGTTTTTT. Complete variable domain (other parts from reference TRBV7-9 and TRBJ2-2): DTGVSQNPRHKITKRGQNVTFRCDPISEHNRLYWYRQTLGQGPEFLTYFQNEAQLEKSRLLSDRFSAERPKGSFSTLEIQRTEQGDSAMYLCASSRTGEPTGELFFGEGSRLTVL.

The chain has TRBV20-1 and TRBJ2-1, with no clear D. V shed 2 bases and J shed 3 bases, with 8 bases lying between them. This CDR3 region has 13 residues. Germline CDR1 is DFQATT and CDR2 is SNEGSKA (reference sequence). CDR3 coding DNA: TGCAGTGCTAGACAGGCCCGCTACAATGAGCAGTTCTTC. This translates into CSARQARYNEQFF.

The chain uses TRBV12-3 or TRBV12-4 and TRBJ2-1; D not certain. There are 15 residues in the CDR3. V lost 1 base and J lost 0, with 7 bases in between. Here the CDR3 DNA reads TGTGCCAGCAGTTTAGAGGGAAACTCCTACAATGAGCAGTTCTTC. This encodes CASSLEGNSYNEQFF.